This T cell receptor (beta chain) derives from a study of identical twins. Germline V gene sequence: CDR1 MNHNY, CDR2 SVGAGI (reference sequence). This CDR3 comprises 11 residues. The ends were cut back, 6 bases at V and 7 bases at J, with 10 bases in the middle. From the 5' RACE reads, TCRdb called clonotypes with MiXCR, one entry per CDR3 protein. Among some 500,000 distinct CDR3 sequences listed, about 14% were seen once. The sample also formed part of further work on yellow fever vaccine responses in identical twins.

Sequencing input: CD4+ T cells sorted from blood. The J gene is TRBJ2-7, the V gene TRBV6-6; D is undetermined. This clonotype originated in a woman aged 18-29 years in good health. DNA of the CDR3: TGTGCCAGCAGCCCCCTTCAAGAGCAGTACTTC. Its translation: CASSPLQEQYF.